The clone carrying this T cell receptor beta chain showed up many times. To make TCR beta libraries, researchers used iRepertoire HTBI primers and Arm-PCR of CDR3 regions. One entry per CDR3 protein results from TCRdb running MiXCR on the multiplex PCR reads. The sample has a few hundred thousand distinct CDR3 sequences; approximately 16% are singletons. Time point in this sample: newly diagnosed GD, antithyroid drugs for less than 3 months. There was RNA extracted from PBMCs, and the TCR library was made from it. This specimen comes from a study of regulatory T cells in long-lasting Graves disease. This CDR3 region has 15 residues. J lost 1 base, V lost 6 bases, and 4 bases had no gene match. This same sample was also part of a study on T cells in Graves' hyperthyroidism and ophthalmopathy.

The V call is TRBV12-3 or TRBV12-4, the J call TRBJ2-1; 9 bases match TRBD2. This sequence was found in a woman aged 18-29 years with Graves disease. This specimen was peripheral blood mononuclear cells (PBMCs), taken at new diagnosis, from a patient treated with antithyroid drugs. Here the CDR3 reads CASSLTSGSYNEQFF. In DNA, the CDR3 is TGTGCCAGCAGCTTAACTAGCGGGTCCTACAATGAGCAGTTCTTC.